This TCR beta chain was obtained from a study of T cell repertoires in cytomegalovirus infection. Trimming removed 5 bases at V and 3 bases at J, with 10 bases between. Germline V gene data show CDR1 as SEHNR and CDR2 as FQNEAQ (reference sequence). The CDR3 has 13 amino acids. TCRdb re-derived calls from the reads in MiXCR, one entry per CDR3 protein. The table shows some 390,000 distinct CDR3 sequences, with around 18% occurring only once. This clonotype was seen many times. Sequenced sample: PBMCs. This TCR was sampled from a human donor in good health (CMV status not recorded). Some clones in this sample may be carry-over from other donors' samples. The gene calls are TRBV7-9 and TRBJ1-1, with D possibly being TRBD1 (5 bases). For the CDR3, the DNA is TGTGCCAGCAGCCGACTAGGGGACACTGAAGCTTTCTTT. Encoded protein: CASSRLGDTEAFF.